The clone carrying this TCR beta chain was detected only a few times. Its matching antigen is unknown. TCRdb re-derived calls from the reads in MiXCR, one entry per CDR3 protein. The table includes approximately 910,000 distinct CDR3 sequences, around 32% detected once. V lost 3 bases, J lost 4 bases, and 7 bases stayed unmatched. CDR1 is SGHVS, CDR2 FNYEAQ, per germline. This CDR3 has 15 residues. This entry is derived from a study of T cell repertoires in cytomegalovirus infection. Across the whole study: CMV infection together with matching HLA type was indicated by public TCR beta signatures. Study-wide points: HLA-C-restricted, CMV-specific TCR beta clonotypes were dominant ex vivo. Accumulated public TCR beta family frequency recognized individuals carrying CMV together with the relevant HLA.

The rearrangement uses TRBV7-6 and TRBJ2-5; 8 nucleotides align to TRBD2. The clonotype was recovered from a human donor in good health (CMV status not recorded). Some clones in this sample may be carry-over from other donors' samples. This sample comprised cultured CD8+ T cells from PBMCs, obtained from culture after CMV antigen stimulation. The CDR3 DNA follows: TGTGCCAGCAGCTTTAGCGGGGCCCCCGGAGAGACCCAGTACTTC. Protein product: CASSFSGAPGETQYF.